These 14 T cell receptor beta chains share one sample of origin, sequenced in a study of blood T cell repertoires in COVID-19 (dated by TCRdb to about 2020). Library method: the immunoSEQ multiplex PCR assay. Sourced from immuneACCESS, this table was stored by TCRdb with only in-frame sequences that have V and J called. A share of the clones is absent; for the studies checked, an unresolved V gene accounts for under half, and the remainder has no known explanation. The sample table holds a few hundred thousand clones, of which more than 75% were seen once. Approximately 7.2% of the sample goes to the ten largest clones. The specimen was peripheral blood. Receptors originate from a woman in her sixties or seventies with active or convalescent COVID-19.

The CDR3 nucleotides are TGTGCTAGTGGTCTGGACAGTAACACTGAAGCTTTCTTT. It yields the protein CASGLDSNTEAFF. The chain is built from TRBV12-5 and TRBJ1-1; TRBD1 is a possible D gene (6 bases). The V gene's germline CDR1 is LGHNT and CDR2 FRNRAP. V gave up 5 bases and J gave up 2 bases, with 9 bases separating them. The CDR3 totals 13 residues. The full variable domain, with the rest looked up from reference TRBV12-5 and TRBJ1-1, is DARVTQTPRHKVTEMGQEVTMRCQPILGHNTVFWYRQTMMQGLELLAYFRNRAPLDDSGMPKDRFSAEMPDATLATLKIQPSEPRDSAVYFCASGLDSNTEAFFGQGTRLTVV.

The chain links TRBV4-2 to TRBJ2-7; 8 bases match TRBD2. Unmatched junction bases numbered 3, after V lost 1 base and J lost 4 bases. Germline CDR1 is LGHNA and CDR2 is YNFKEQ. The CDR3 contains 14 residues. The CDR3 sequence: CASSQAGLDYEQYF. The CDR3 DNA reads as TGTGCCAGCAGCCAAGCGGGACTAGATTACGAGCAGTACTTC.

This rearrangement joins TRBV6-6 to TRBJ1-5; D perhaps matches TRBD1 (5 bases). Germline CDR1 reads MNHNY; CDR2 reads SVGAGI (reference sequence). Trimming removed 3 bases at V and 4 bases at J, with 16 bases between. This CDR3 is built from 16 residues. The CDR3 sequence: CASSYTQGRRNQPQHF. CDR3 sequence (DNA): TGTGCCAGCAGTTATACTCAGGGTCGGCGGAATCAGCCCCAGCATTTT.

In its sample, this clone was seen once. This sequence joins TRBV4-2 and TRBJ1-2, with 8 bases matching TRBD1. Germline loops: CDR1 LGHNA, CDR2 YNFKEQ. The CDR3 sequence is 17 residues long. V lost 0 bases and J lost 5; bases outside the gene matches: 11. The CDR3 DNA reads as TGTGCCAGCAGCCAAGATAGTACCCCCCGGACAGGGTATGGCTACACCTTC. Translated, it gives CASSQDSTPRTGYGYTF.

This chain links TRBV6-2 or TRBV6-3 with TRBJ2-1, with D tentatively TRBD1 (5 bases). Germline-derived CDR1 and CDR2 are MNHEY and SVGEGT. The CDR3 spans 15 residues. V gave up 2 bases and J gave up 3 bases, with 11 bases separating them. The CDR3 spells CASSYQGIVYNEQFF. CDR3 in DNA: TGTGCCAGCAGTTACCAGGGAATTGTCTACAATGAGCAGTTCTTC.

This chain uses TRBV6-6 with TRBJ1-4; 9 nucleotides align to TRBD1. Trimming cost V 5 bases and J 6 bases; bases outside gene matches: 19. The CDR3 contains 19 residues. Germline V gives CDR1 MNHNY, CDR2 SVGAGI (reference sequence). CDR3 loop: CASSPLGTGSNPSHEKLFF. CDR3 coding DNA: TGTGCCAGCAGTCCCTTAGGGACAGGGTCTAACCCTTCCCATGAAAAACTGTTTTTT.

V and J are TRBV6-2 or TRBV6-3 and TRBJ2-1; D is possibly TRBD2 (5 bases). Per the germline V gene, CDR1 is MNHEY and CDR2 is SVGEGT. The CDR3 has 17 residues. V was shortened by 2 bases and J by 4 bases, with 18 bases between the two germline ends. As DNA, the CDR3 is TGTGCCAGCAGTTACCCCGGGTTCCAGACTATATACAATGAGCAGTTCTTC. As protein: CASSYPGFQTIYNEQFF.

The V gene is TRBV6-6, the J gene TRBJ1-2; 8 bases align to TRBD1. CDR1 is MNHNY, CDR2 SVGAGI, per germline (reference sequence). V shed 10 bases, J shed 2 bases, and the junction held 9 bases outside the gene matches. This CDR3 has 14 residues. In nucleotides, the CDR3 is TGTGCCATCAAACTAGGACAGGGAAACTATGGCTACACCTTC. Translation gives CAIKLGQGNYGYTF.

V gene TRBV7-2 combines with J gene TRBJ1-6, with 10 bases matching TRBD1. The germline V gene encodes CDR1 SGHTA and CDR2 FQGNSA. The CDR3 loop spans 15 amino acids. The J segment lost 10 bases and the V segment lost 6 bases, leaving 9 bases of the junction unmatched. The CDR3 DNA follows: TGTGCCAGCAGGACCCCGGGACAGGGGCACTCACCCCTCCACTTT. This translates into CASRTPGQGHSPLHF.

This chain joins TRBV27 and TRBJ2-3; 10 bases fit TRBD2. With V trimmed by 6 bases and J by 5 bases, 14 bases remained unmatched. This CDR3 is built from 17 residues. The germline CDR1 and CDR2 sequences are MNHEY and SMNVEV (reference sequence). CDR3 protein: CASRPPSASGGIDTQYF. CDR3 bases: TGTGCCAGCAGGCCTCCCTCCGCTAGCGGGGGTATAGATACGCAGTATTTT.

The chain recombines TRBV10-3 with TRBJ2-3; TRBD1 matches at 7 bases. CDR1 is ENHRY, CDR2 SYGVKD, per germline. This CDR3 spans 15 amino acids. Trimming removed 9 bases from V and 4 bases from J; junction bases left unmatched: 13. The CDR3 loop is CAIQQGLEPADTQYF. In DNA form, the CDR3 reads TGTGCCATTCAACAGGGGCTTGAGCCAGCAGATACGCAGTATTTT.

V is TRBV19 and J is TRBJ1-5; 7 nucleotides match TRBD1. This CDR3 region has 12 residues. Germline V gives CDR1 LNHDA, CDR2 SQIVND (reference sequence). With V trimmed by 8 bases and J by 4 bases, 2 bases remained unmatched. The CDR3 DNA follows: TGTGCCAGTGTACAGGGGAATCAGCCCCAGCATTTT. The encoded protein is CASVQGNQPQHF.

For the CDR3, the DNA is TGTGCCAGCAGTCTTCGGGTCGACGAAAAACTGTTTTTT. It codes for CASSLRVDEKLFF. The chain carries TRBV27 and TRBJ1-4; no clear D gene. Germline CDR1 reads MNHEY; CDR2 reads SMNVEV (reference sequence). The CDR3 contains 13 residues. With 5 bases removed from V and 8 bases from J, the gap between germline ends came to 12 bases.

The chain joins TRBV28 to TRBJ1-2; 10 bases fit TRBD1. The CDR3 extends over 15 amino acids. Germline lookup yields CDR1 MDHEN and CDR2 SYDVKM. V was pared by 6 bases and J by 4 bases, with 8 bases of the junction left unmatched. The CDR3 sequence: CASRPTGGLGYGYTF. Here the CDR3 DNA reads TGTGCCAGCAGACCGACAGGGGGCCTGGGCTATGGCTACACCTTC.